Presented here are 21 T cell receptor beta chains from one specimen sequenced in a study of lymphopenia after photon versus proton radiotherapy. Measured with immunoSEQ multiplex PCR; TCRdb has only the in-frame clones, and not every one. The sample has about 160,000 clones, approximately 90% seen once. The material sequenced was peripheral blood, taken from a patient treated with photon-based radiotherapy. All receptors come from a man between 45 and 60 years old with gastric cancer.

The rearrangement uses TRBV5-4 and TRBJ2-6, with 8 bases that match TRBD1. Germline values: CDR1 SGHNT, CDR2 YYREEE (reference sequence). CDR3 size: 17 residues. Trimming removed 2 bases from V and 4 bases from J; junction bases left unmatched: 8. The CDR3 here is CASSLDRGSAGANVLTF. CDR3 nucleotide sequence: TGTGCCAGCAGCTTAGACAGGGGTAGTGCCGGGGCCAACGTCCTGACTTTC. Together with reference TRBV5-4 and TRBJ2-6, the CDR3 gives the full variable domain: ETGVTQSPTHLIKTRGQQVTLRCSSQSGHNTVSWYQQALGQGPQFIFQYYREEENGRGNFPPRFSGLQFPNYSSELNVNALELDDSALYLCASSLDRGSAGANVLTFGAGSRLTVL.

This clone appeared a few times. The chain has TRBV6-5 and TRBJ2-2; D remains ambiguous. CDR1 and CDR2 (germline): MNHEY, SVGAGI. The V end lost 2 bases, the J end lost 5 bases, and 12 bases lay between the germline ends. The CDR3 runs to 15 residues. The chain's CDR3 is CASSYEGLSTGELFF. In DNA form, the CDR3 reads TGTGCCAGCAGTTACGAAGGGTTATCGACCGGGGAGCTGTTTTTT.

This clone was seen at least ten times. The chain links TRBV7-9 to TRBJ2-7, with a weak D call TRBD2 (6 bases). The germline V gene has CDR1 SEHNR and CDR2 FQNEAQ (reference sequence). This CDR3 is built from 15 residues. Trimming removed 5 bases from V and 2 bases from J, with 16 bases in between. The CDR3 here is CASSRTGEATYEQYF. In DNA form, the CDR3 reads TGTGCCAGCAGCCGGACGGGGGAGGCTACCTACGAGCAGTACTTC.

The rearrangement joins TRBV27 to TRBJ1-5, with D possibly being TRBD1 (5 bases). V lost 6 bases and J 0 bases, leaving 12 bases between the germline ends. The CDR3 length is 15 residues. The germline V gene encodes CDR1 MNHEY and CDR2 SMNVEV (reference sequence). The DNA of the CDR3 is TGTGCCAGCAGCCCAACAGGCTATAGCAATCAGCCCCAGCATTTT. As protein: CASSPTGYSNQPQHF.

The CDR3, as DNA: TGTGCCTGGAGTGACTCTAGCGGGATAGAGACCCAGTACTTC. Its protein is CAWSDSSGIETQYF. The rearrangement joins TRBV30 to TRBJ2-5; 9 positions match TRBD2. The CDR3 is made up of 14 amino acids. Per the germline V gene, CDR1 is GTSNPN and CDR2 is SVGIG (reference sequence). J gave up 4 bases and V 1 base, and 4 bases lay outside the gene matches.

DNA for the CDR3: TGTGCCAGTAGTATGGGGGGAGGAGTTTATCAGCCCCAGCATTTT. This codes for CASSMGGGVYQPQHF. This chain joins TRBV19 and TRBJ1-5; D might be TRBD1 (5 bases). Trimming stripped 3 bases from V and 5 bases from J, with 14 bases between. Germline-derived CDR1 and CDR2 are LNHDA and SQIVND (reference sequence). The length of the CDR3 is 15 residues.

This rearrangement joins TRBV5-1 to TRBJ2-7; D call uncertain. V was cut by 5 bases and J by 0 bases, with 9 bases left in between. Per the germline V gene, CDR1 is SGHRS and CDR2 is YFSETQ. This CDR3 is 13 amino acids long. The CDR3 loop is CASRYIGSYEQYF. The CDR3 nucleotides are TGCGCCAGCAGATACATTGGCTCCTACGAGCAGTACTTC.

This chain uses TRBV5-4 with TRBJ1-2; 8 bases are shared with TRBD1. CDR1 and CDR2 from the germline V gene are SGHNT and YYREEE (reference sequence). The CDR3 loop spans 14 amino acids. The J segment lost 2 bases and the V segment lost 1 base, leaving 1 base of the junction unmatched. The CDR3 coding sequence is TGTGCCAGCAGCTTGCAGGGGGCAAACTATGGCTACACCTTC. Translated, it gives CASSLQGANYGYTF.

The rearrangement joins TRBV6-5 to TRBJ2-7; TRBD1 matches 7 bases. Trimming at V came to 6 bases and at J to 3 bases, leaving 5 bases not matched to a gene. Per germline, CDR1 MNHEY and CDR2 SVGAGI. CDR3 length equals 13 residues. CDR3: CASRRQGHYEQYF. As DNA, the CDR3 is TGTGCCAGCAGACGACAGGGTCACTACGAGCAGTACTTC.

The V call is TRBV11-2, the J call TRBJ2-3; the match to TRBD2 covers 9 bases. V dropped 1 base and J dropped 4; count of bases not matched to a gene: 15. Germline V lookup: CDR1 SGHAT, CDR2 FQNNGV. The CDR3 covers 19 residues. CDR3 coding DNA: TGTGCCAGCAGCTTAGGGCTCCGGCGGGAGGGCCGGGGTGCAGATACGCAGTATTTT. It yields the protein CASSLGLRREGRGADTQYF.

This chain joins TRBV6-6 and TRBJ1-1; 10 bases fit TRBD1. CDR3 length: 15 residues. V shed 6 bases and J 3 bases; nucleotides not matched to a gene: 7. The germline V gene has CDR1 MNHNY and CDR2 SVGAGI (reference sequence). CDR3: CASRHGTGVYTEAFF. Here the CDR3 DNA reads TGTGCCAGCAGACATGGGACAGGGGTTTACACTGAAGCTTTCTTT.

The V gene is TRBV18, the J gene TRBJ1-3; D gene uncertain. This CDR3 spans 15 amino acids. Germline V gives CDR1 KGHSH, CDR2 LQKENI. V gave up 3 bases and J gave up 5 bases, with 14 bases separating them. For the CDR3, the DNA is TGTGCCAGCTCACCCCAGGAGGGTAGCAGAAACACCATATATTTT. Translated, it gives CASSPQEGSRNTIYF. Supplemented by reference TRBV18 and TRBJ1-3, the full variable domain reads NAGVMQNPRHLVRRRGQEARLRCSPMKGHSHVYWYRQLPEEGLKFMVYLQKENIIDESGMPKERFSAEFPKEGPSILRIQQVVRGDSAAYFCASSPQEGSRNTIYFGEGSWLTVV.

This chain links TRBV11-2 with TRBJ2-1; the match to TRBD2 covers 8 bases. V shed 3 bases, J shed 8 bases, and the junction held 3 bases outside the gene matches. This CDR3 contains 13 residues. Germline V gene sequence: CDR1 SGHAT, CDR2 FQNNGV. The CDR3 loop reads CASSLGLDDEQFF. DNA for the CDR3: TGTGCCAGCAGCTTGGGACTAGACGATGAGCAGTTCTTC.

The chain uses TRBV11-2 and TRBJ1-1; D gene unclear. Trimming took off 4 bases at V and 4 bases at J, with 4 bases between the two ends. Germline CDR1 reads SGHAT; CDR2 reads FQNNGV. There are 11 residues in the CDR3. The CDR3 coding sequence is TGTGCCAGCAGCTATACCACTGAAGCTTTCTTT. This encodes CASSYTTEAFF. The complete variable domain, with remaining parts taken from reference TRBV11-2 and TRBJ1-1, reads EAGVAQSPRYKIIEKRQSVAFWCNPISGHATLYWYQQILGQGPKLLIQFQNNGVVDDSQLPKDRFSAERLKGVDSTLKIQPAKLEDSAVYLCASSYTTEAFFGQGTRLTVV.

This chain connects TRBV9 to TRBJ2-7; 10 positions agree with TRBD1. V dropped 0 bases and J dropped 4; count of bases not matched to a gene: 4. The germline CDR1 and CDR2 sequences are SGDLS and YYNGEE. The CDR3 covers 15 residues. As DNA, the CDR3 is TGTGCCAGCAGCGTAGGGGACAGGGGTGCTTACGAGCAGTACTTC. This codes for CASSVGDRGAYEQYF.

The chain is built from TRBV9 and TRBJ2-5, with 8 positions matching TRBD1. Germline V gene lookup returns CDR1 SGDLS and CDR2 YYNGEE. There are 15 residues in the CDR3. The V gene end was trimmed by 4 bases and the J gene end by 2 bases; junction bases not matched to a gene: 7. The CDR3 DNA reads TGTGCCAGCAGCTACAGACAGGGGAGGCAAGAGACCCAGTACTTC. This gives the protein CASSYRQGRQETQYF. Using reference TRBV9 and TRBJ2-5 for the parts outside the CDR3, the full variable domain is DSGVTQTPKHLITATGQRVTLRCSPRSGDLSVYWYQQSLDQGLQFLIQYYNGEERAKGNILERFSAQQFPDLHSELNLSSLELGDSALYFCASSYRQGRQETQYFGPGTRLLVL.

This clone was seen only once. The rearrangement uses TRBV28 and TRBJ1-1, with 11 bases matching TRBD1. The ends lost 5 bases at V and 4 bases at J; junction bases unmatched: 3. This CDR3 has 14 amino acids. Germline V lookup: CDR1 MDHEN, CDR2 SYDVKM. The CDR3 region has the DNA TGTGCCAGCAGTAGGACAGGGGGCGGCACTGAAGCTTTCTTT. Translation gives CASSRTGGGTEAFF.

This sequence joins TRBV6-6 and TRBJ1-5; 8 nucleotides line up with TRBD1. With V trimmed by 2 bases and J by 5 bases, 2 bases remained unmatched. The CDR3 length is 14 residues. Germline V gene data show CDR1 as MNHNY and CDR2 as SVGAGI (reference sequence). The DNA for the CDR3 is TGTGCCAGCAGTTACGGACAGGGTGATCAGCCCCAGCATTTT. Its protein is CASSYGQGDQPQHF.

This sequence joins TRBV7-2 and TRBJ2-7; D unresolved. This CDR3 is 13 amino acids long. The V end was cut by 4 bases, the J end by 1 base, with 8 bases between. Germline V lookup: CDR1 SGHTA, CDR2 FQGNSA. This chain's CDR3 is CASSSPNSYEQYF. CDR3 in DNA: TGTGCCAGCAGCTCCCCTAATTCCTACGAGCAGTACTTC.

With regard to this clone: The same CDR3 is also encoded by other DNA sequences in this sample. The chain has TRBV18 and TRBJ2-5; D is undetermined. The CDR3 has 11 amino acids. Looked up from germline, CDR1 is KGHSH and CDR2 is LQKENI. V was shortened by 3 bases and J by 1 base, with 0 bases between the two germline ends. As DNA, the CDR3 is TGTGCCAGCTCACCCCAAGAGACCCAGTACTTC. Protein sequence: CASSPQETQYF.

This chain uses TRBV7-9 with TRBJ2-7; 7 bases are a match to TRBD1. CDR3 length: 15 residues. Germline-derived CDR1 and CDR2 are SEHNR and FQNEAQ (reference sequence). V lost 4 bases to trimming and J lost 1 base; unmatched junction nucleotides: 7. CDR3 DNA: TGTGCCAGCAGCTATTCAGGGGGAAGTTCCTACGAGCAGTACTTC. Its translation: CASSYSGGSSYEQYF.